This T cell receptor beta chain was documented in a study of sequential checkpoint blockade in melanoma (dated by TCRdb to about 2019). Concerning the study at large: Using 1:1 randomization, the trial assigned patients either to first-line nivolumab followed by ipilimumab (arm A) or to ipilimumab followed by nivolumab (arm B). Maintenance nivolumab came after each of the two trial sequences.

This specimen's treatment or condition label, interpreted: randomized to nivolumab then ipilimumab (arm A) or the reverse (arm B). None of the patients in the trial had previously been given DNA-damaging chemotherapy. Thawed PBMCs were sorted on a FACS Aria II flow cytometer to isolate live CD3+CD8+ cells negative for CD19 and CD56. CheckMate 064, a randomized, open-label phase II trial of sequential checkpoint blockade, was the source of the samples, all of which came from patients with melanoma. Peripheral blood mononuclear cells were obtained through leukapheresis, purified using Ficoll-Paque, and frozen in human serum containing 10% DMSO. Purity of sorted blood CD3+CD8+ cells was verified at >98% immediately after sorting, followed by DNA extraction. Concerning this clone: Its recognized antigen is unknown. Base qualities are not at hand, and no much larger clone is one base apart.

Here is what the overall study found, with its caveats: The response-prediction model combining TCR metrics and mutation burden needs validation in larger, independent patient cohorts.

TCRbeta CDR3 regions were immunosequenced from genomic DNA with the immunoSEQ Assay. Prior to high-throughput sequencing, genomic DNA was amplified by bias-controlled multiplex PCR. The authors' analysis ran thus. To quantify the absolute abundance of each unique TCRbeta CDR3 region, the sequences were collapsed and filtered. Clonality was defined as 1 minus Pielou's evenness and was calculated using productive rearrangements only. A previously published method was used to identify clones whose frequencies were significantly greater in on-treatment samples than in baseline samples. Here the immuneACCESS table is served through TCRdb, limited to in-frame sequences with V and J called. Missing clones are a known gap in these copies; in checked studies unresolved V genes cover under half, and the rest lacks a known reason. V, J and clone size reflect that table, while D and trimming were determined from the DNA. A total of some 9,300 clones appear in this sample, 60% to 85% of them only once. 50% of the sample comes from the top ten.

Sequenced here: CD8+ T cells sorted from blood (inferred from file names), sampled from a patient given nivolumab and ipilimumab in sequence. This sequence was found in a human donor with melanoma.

The DNA sequence is as follows: TGTGCCAGCAGCTTGGGGCCCGGCAGGGGAACCCGCAATCAGCCCCAGCATTTT. Its product reads: CASSLGPGRGTRNQPQHF. Recombination joined TRBV4-2 with TRBJ1-5; the D gene is perhaps TRBD1, from 6 matching bases. The germline V gene specifies LGHNA as CDR1 and YNFKEQ as CDR2. Trimming takes 5 bases from V and 2 bases from J, and the germline ends sit 22 bases apart. From cysteine to phenylalanine, the CDR3 is 18 amino acids long. The DNA shown is the 54-base CDR3, in frame from base 1.